This T cell receptor beta chain comes out of a study of immune evolution from preneoplasia to lung adenocarcinoma. Patients had resection in Japan or China between 2014 and 2017. This clone was found a few times. Its antigen is undetermined. Study results and limitations: Normal lung had highest clonality; later lesions appeared denser, more diverse.

This table comes from immunoSEQ multiplex PCR, and its TCRdb copy is limited to in-frame clones, with some not included. The sample contains thousands of clones, 79% of which appear only once. Germline V gene lookup returns CDR1 SGHAT and CDR2 FQNNGV. V was clipped by 2 bases and J by 3 bases, with 12 bases between them. The CDR3 spans 15 residues. The chain couples TRBV11-2 to TRBJ2-3; D tentatively reads TRBD1 or TRBD2 (6 bases each). Sequencing was carried out using FFPE adjacent normal lung tissue. The TCR sequence derives from a person aged 65 to 85 with lung adenocarcinoma. The CDR3 sequence is CASSLIPGATDTQYF. Here the CDR3 DNA reads TGTGCCAGCAGCTTAATTCCGGGGGCGACAGATACGCAGTATTTT.